What follows are 9 T cell receptor beta chains derived from one specimen sequenced in a study of T cells in Graves' hyperthyroidism and ophthalmopathy. The investigators amplified TCR beta CDR3 regions from RNA transcripts. The HTBI primer set was used in a first-round RT-PCR of the TCR CDR3. TCRdb passed the multiplex PCR reads through MiXCR, listing each CDR3 protein once. The data contain about 580,000 distinct CDR3 sequences, more than 11% of them singletons. Sequencing input: blood. These receptors were obtained from a woman between 25 and 40 years old with Graves' hyperthyroidism that later progressed to Graves' ophthalmopathy.

This clonotype was recorded at least ten times. This chain connects TRBV29-1 to TRBJ1-1; the D gene is possibly TRBD1 (6 bases). The CDR3 is made up of 12 amino acids. V was cut by 3 bases and J by 11 bases, with 16 bases left in between. Germline V gene lookup returns CDR1 SQVTM and CDR2 ANQGSEA. CDR3 residues: CSVEGGRGSAFF. The CDR3 DNA is TGCAGCGTTGAGGGGGGGCGCGGTAGTGCTTTCTTT.

The table lists this clonotype with many counts. This chain uses TRBV19 with TRBJ1-1, with D unclear. Germline V gene sequence: CDR1 LNHDA, CDR2 SQIVND (reference sequence). Trimming removed 4 bases at V and 0 bases at J, with 18 bases between. The CDR3 spans 17 residues. In DNA form, the CDR3 reads TGTGCCAGTAGTACCTACAGACGGGGTGAGGTGAACACTGAAGCTTTCTTT. Translating it yields CASSTYRRGEVNTEAFF.

This clonotype occurred many times. The chain recombines TRBV15 with TRBJ2-1, with 8 bases that match TRBD2. J gave up 5 bases and V 3 bases, and 6 bases lay outside the gene matches. Germline values: CDR1 LNHNV, CDR2 YYDKDF (reference sequence). This CDR3 comprises 15 residues. The CDR3 region has the DNA TGTGCCACCAGCAGGCCGGGGGGGCCCAACAATGAGCAGTTCTTC. Amino acid sequence: CATSRPGGPNNEQFF.

Worth noting for this clonotype: A much larger clone sits a single nucleotide away, making a read error possible. The chain combines TRBV12-3 or TRBV12-4 with TRBJ2-7; no reliable D call. The V end was cut by 2 bases, the J end by 3 bases, with 11 bases between. This CDR3 comprises 14 residues. For the CDR3, the DNA is TGTGCCAGCAGTTTATCAGCCCAGAGCTACGAGCAGTACTTC. It translates to CASSLSAQSYEQYF.

This clonotype has a count of ten or more. The chain is built from TRBV9 and TRBJ1-2, with 7 positions matching TRBD1. The CDR3 loop spans 13 amino acids. V shed 1 base, J shed 5 bases, and the junction held 2 bases outside the gene matches. Germline V gene sequence: CDR1 SGDLS, CDR2 YYNGEE. CDR3 residues: CASSVTGEYGYTF. In DNA form, the CDR3 reads TGTGCCAGCAGCGTAACAGGGGAATATGGCTACACCTTC.

This clonotype has at least ten counts. The V call is TRBV28, the J call TRBJ2-7, with TRBD2 matching 11 bases. Germline CDR1 MDHEN, CDR2 SYDVKM. The CDR3 consists of 15 residues. After removal of 6 bases from V and 4 bases from J, the junction contained 8 bases not matched to a gene. In nucleotides, the CDR3 is TGTGCCAGCAGGCCCATTCGGACTAGCGGGTACGAGCAGTACTTC. Translated: CASRPIRTSGYEQYF.

This clonotype was found many times. This chain links TRBV6-2 or TRBV6-3 with TRBJ2-7, with 10 nucleotides matching TRBD2. The CDR3 covers 14 residues. Germline V lookup: CDR1 MNHEY, CDR2 SVGEGT. V lost 5 bases to trimming and J lost 2 bases; unmatched junction nucleotides: 3. CDR3 residues: CASSRGLAAYEQYF. DNA of the CDR3: TGTGCCAGCAGTCGCGGACTAGCGGCCTACGAGCAGTACTTC.

This clonotype was counted at least ten times. This rearrangement joins TRBV5-5 to TRBJ2-7, with a weak D call TRBD2 (5 bases). Germline V lookup: CDR1 SGHKS, CDR2 YYEKEE (reference sequence). V was clipped by 1 base and J by 5 bases, with 13 bases between them. The CDR3 has 14 residues. The CDR3 protein is CASSLRGSRDEQYF. The CDR3 DNA sequence: TGTGCCAGCAGCTTGAGAGGGTCTCGCGACGAGCAGTACTTC.

In its sample, this clonotype was seen many times. J is TRBJ2-1 and V is TRBV5-6, with D tentatively TRBD2 (5 bases). This CDR3 contains 15 residues. Trimming pared 2 bases from V and 5 bases from J, leaving 14 bases between. CDR1 and CDR2 (germline): SGHDT, YYEEEE. CDR3 region: CASSFMGVTHNEQFF. The CDR3 DNA is TGTGCCAGCAGCTTTATGGGAGTCACACACAATGAGCAGTTCTTC.